This TCR beta chain was recorded in a study of human T cells and chemical hapten exposure. About the research overall: Patch tests applied 0.01% DPC to the upper back, read at 6 days.

Described time point: patch test 3, about 24 weeks after DPC sensitization. Treatment: therapeutic diphenylcyclopropenone sensitization with weekly scalp DPC. Notes on this clonotype: Its antigen is unidentified.

TCRdb passed the RACE reads through MiXCR, listing each CDR3 protein once. Here the sample spans roughly 60,000 distinct CDR3 sequences, 12% being singletons. Trimming took 5 bases from V and 3 from J; bases not matched to a gene: 2. Looked up from germline, CDR1 is SNHLY and CDR2 is FYNNEI. CDR3 length equals 15 residues. Study conclusions and caveats: TCRs exceeding 1 in 1000 frequency stayed unchanged with DPC sensitization. PT1 expanded TCR counts correlated positively with patch test score.

The chain has TRBV2 and TRBJ2-1, with 12 bases matching TRBD2. The sequencing used whole blood, collected in connection with sensitization to the hapten diphenylcyclopropenone (DPC). This clonotype originated in a man aged 25 to 40 with alopecia areata. Some clones in this sample may be carry-over from other donors' samples. The CDR3 DNA reads TGTGCCAGCAGTTTGACTAGCGGGGGCTACAATGAGCAGTTCTTC. Protein: CASSLTSGGYNEQFF.